This T cell receptor beta chain was retrieved from a study of beta chain features in type 1 diabetes. Via CD45RO/CCR7/CD25/CD127/CD95/CD27, cells of the CD4+ naive, central memory, regulatory and stem cell-like memory subsets were sorted. The CDR3 is 15 residues long. Germline CDR1 is KGHSH and CDR2 is LQKENI. The J segment lost 7 bases and the V segment lost 1 base, leaving 5 bases of the junction unmatched. TCRB transcripts that were expressed got sequenced, as all of the isolated RNA had been reverse transcribed. TCRdb's copy holds only in-frame clones and misses some; the assay was immunoSEQ multiplex PCR. Among under 900,000 clones listed, around a sixth were seen once. This clone came up a few times.

This chain connects TRBV18 to TRBJ1-2; 11 bases agree with TRBD1. The sequencing input was naive CD4+ T cells from blood. The source of this sequence is a woman aged 18-29 years in good health. The CDR3 nucleotides are TGTGCCAGCTCACCACGGACAGGGGGCAGTCCTGGCTACACCTTC. This gives the protein CASSPRTGGSPGYTF.